The 24 T cell receptor beta chains in this list originate from one sample, sequenced in a study of T cell repertoires in cytomegalovirus infection. TCRdb reprocessed the reads via MiXCR and lists one record per CDR3 protein. Of around 240,000 distinct CDR3 sequences listed, over 20% were seen once; the top ten hold about 20%. Sequenced input: CD8+ T cells from PBMCs. The receptors stem from a human donor in good health (CMV status not recorded). Some clones in this sample may be carry-over from other donors' samples.

The CDR3 DNA reads TGCGCCAGCAGCGACGGGGACACTGAAGCTTTCTTT. Protein product: CASSDGDTEAFF. This sequence joins TRBV5-1 and TRBJ1-1, with unresolved D. Germline CDR1 and CDR2: SGHRS and YFSETQ. This CDR3 is built from 12 residues. Deletions cut 4 bases from V and 3 bases from J, with 7 bases between.

The V gene is TRBV28, the J gene TRBJ2-1; 10 bases map to TRBD2. Germline V gene sequence: CDR1 MDHEN, CDR2 SYDVKM. CDR3 size: 16 residues. The V gene end was trimmed by 5 bases and the J gene end by 7 bases; junction bases not matched to a gene: 11. CDR3 nucleotides: TGTGCCAGCAGTGCTATAGCGGGGGGCAAAATGAATGAGCAGTTCTTC. Translated, it gives CASSAIAGGKMNEQFF.

This clonotype occurred many times. The rearrangement uses TRBV29-1 and TRBJ2-5, with a possible D match to TRBD2 (7 bases). Germline V gene lookup returns CDR1 SQVTM and CDR2 ANQGSEA. Trimming took 3 bases from V and 5 from J, leaving 13 bases between them. The CDR3 totals 13 residues. For the CDR3, the DNA is TGCAGCGTTGAGGTTGAGGGGGGGGAGACCCAGTACTTC. Protein product: CSVEVEGGETQYF.

On this clonotype: Germline is not matched at one junction end, which may reflect a read error. The rearrangement uses TRBV28 and TRBJ2-6; D is perhaps TRBD2 (5 bases). Germline CDR1 MDHEN, CDR2 SYDVKM. This CDR3 region has 16 residues. The CDR3 DNA is TGTGCCAGCAGTGCCCCTACTAGAAATGGGACCAACGTCCTGACTTTC. Its protein is CASSAPTRNGTNVLTF.

This chain connects TRBV7-9 to TRBJ2-7, with 9 nucleotides matching TRBD2. The CDR3 has 16 amino acids. Per germline, CDR1 SEHNR and CDR2 FQNEAQ (reference sequence). V gave up 4 bases and J gave up 4 bases; unmatched junction bases: 11. This chain's CDR3 is CASSSILAGSEYEQYF. The CDR3 DNA reads TGTGCCAGCAGCTCGATTCTAGCGGGGTCTGAATACGAGCAGTACTTC.

The V gene is TRBV7-9, the J gene TRBJ2-4; TRBD1 matches 9 bases. There are 16 residues in the CDR3. Germline V gives CDR1 SEHNR, CDR2 FQNEAQ (reference sequence). The V and J ends lost 6 bases and 0 bases, in that order; junction bases with no gene match: 6. CDR3 region: CASRAGTGLAKNIQYF. CDR3 coding DNA: TGTGCCAGCAGGGCCGGGACAGGGCTAGCCAAAAACATTCAGTACTTC.

This clonotype was seen at least ten times. The chain combines TRBV6-5 with TRBJ1-1; the D is unclear. Trimming left V 2 bases short and J 4 bases short, with 8 bases between. The CDR3 spans 13 residues. CDR1 is MNHEY, CDR2 SVGAGI, per germline. CDR3 DNA sequence: TGTGCCAGCAGTTACAACGAGGGCACTGAAGCTTTCTTT. Translated, it gives CASSYNEGTEAFF.

CDR3 DNA sequence: TGCGCCAGCAGCCACCTCCCAGGGGGCGCTTTCTACGAGCAGTACTTC. It encodes CASSHLPGGAFYEQYF. This chain joins TRBV4-1 and TRBJ2-7; 8 positions agree with TRBD1. The CDR3 totals 16 residues. CDR1 and CDR2 (germline): MGHRA, YSYEKL. The junction had 10 bases not matched to a gene; V was cut back by 3 bases and J by 3 bases.

This clonotype occurred many times. V usage is TRBV7-8 and J usage is TRBJ2-4; D possibly uses TRBD1 or TRBD2 (5 bases each). CDR1 SGHVS and CDR2 FQNEAQ come from the germline V gene. Trimming cost V 2 bases and J 6 bases, with 17 bases left between them. The CDR3 loop spans 16 amino acids. CDR3 loop: CASSLFGRVEGNIQYF. The CDR3 region has the DNA TGTGCCAGCAGCTTATTTGGCAGGGTCGAGGGAAACATTCAGTACTTC.

V gene TRBV9 combines with J gene TRBJ2-2; 7 nucleotides line up with TRBD2. Germline CDR1 is SGDLS and CDR2 is YYNGEE. This CDR3 region has 16 residues. With 1 base clipped from V and 0 bases from J, the junction kept 3 bases outside the gene matches. The DNA for the CDR3 is TGTGCCAGCAGCGTACTAAGCGGGGCGAACACCGGGGAGCTGTTTTTT. Its translation is CASSVLSGANTGELFF.

V usage is TRBV5-4 and J usage is TRBJ1-1; D is unclear. V lost 5 bases to trimming and J lost 2 bases, with 10 bases between them. CDR3 length: 13 residues. The germline V gene has CDR1 SGHNT and CDR2 YYREEE (reference sequence). The CDR3 loop reads CASREQPNTEAFF. CDR3 sequence (DNA): TGTGCCAGCAGAGAACAGCCTAACACTGAAGCTTTCTTT.

At least ten counts were recorded for this clonotype. This chain uses TRBV6-5 with TRBJ2-5, with D perhaps TRBD2 (6 bases). The CDR3 runs 13 residues. V lost 2 bases and J lost 3, with 7 bases in between. CDR1 and CDR2 from the germline V gene are MNHEY and SVGAGI. The CDR3 here is CASSYGGEETQYF. The DNA for the CDR3 is TGTGCCAGCAGTTACGGCGGGGAAGAGACCCAGTACTTC.

This clonotype was counted between two and nine times. The rearrangement joins TRBV20-1 to TRBJ1-1; D possibly corresponds to TRBD1 (5 bases). The CDR3 has 12 amino acids. CDR1 is DFQATT, CDR2 SNEGSKA, per germline (reference sequence). Trimming removed 3 bases from V and 3 bases from J, with 8 bases in between. CDR3 sequence reads: CSASREDTEAFF. In DNA, the CDR3 is TGCAGTGCTAGCAGGGAGGACACTGAAGCTTTCTTT.

V usage is TRBV27 and J usage is TRBJ2-7; 7 bases are shared with TRBD1. Germline V lookup: CDR1 MNHEY, CDR2 SMNVEV (reference sequence). After removal of 4 bases from V and 2 bases from J, the junction contained 5 bases not matched to a gene. This CDR3 has 14 amino acids. CDR3 residues: CASSSPGQTYEQYF. CDR3 nucleotide sequence: TGTGCCAGCAGTTCTCCGGGACAGACCTACGAGCAGTACTTC.

This clonotype has more than one count but fewer than ten. V is TRBV7-8 and J is TRBJ2-2, with D possibly TRBD1 on 6 matching bases. The V end was cut by 0 bases, the J end by 5 bases, with 13 bases between. CDR1 is SGHVS and CDR2 is FQNEAQ in the germline V gene. The CDR3 contains 16 residues. The CDR3 sequence is CASSLANQGMTGELFF. The CDR3 DNA reads TGTGCCAGCAGCTTAGCGAACCAGGGGATGACCGGGGAGCTGTTTTTT.

This clonotype appeared a few times. The V call is TRBV27, the J call TRBJ2-7; TRBD2 is a possible D gene (7 bases). CDR3 length equals 16 residues. Trimming took 5 bases from V and 0 from J, leaving 17 bases between them. Germline values: CDR1 MNHEY, CDR2 SMNVEV (reference sequence). Written as DNA, the CDR3 is TGTGCCAGCAGTCCCCTGGGGGGGCCGAGCTCCTACGAGCAGTACTTC. It codes for CASSPLGGPSSYEQYF.

This clonotype appeared a single time. The V call is TRBV11-1, the J call TRBJ2-3; D unclear. CDR1 and CDR2 (germline): SGHAT, FQDESV (reference sequence). V lost 5 bases and J 5 bases, leaving 11 bases between the germline ends. This CDR3 region has 13 residues. The CDR3 is CASSNHIGDTQYF. The CDR3 nucleotides are TGTGCCAGCAGCAACCACATAGGAGATACGCAGTATTTT.

The V gene is TRBV20-1, the J gene TRBJ1-5; possible D gene TRBD1, 6 bases. CDR3 length: 14 amino acids. Germline-derived CDR1 and CDR2 are DFQATT and SNEGSKA (reference sequence). Trimming pared 4 bases from V and 3 bases from J, leaving 13 bases between. The CDR3 DNA reads as TGCAGTGCTAAAAAAAGGGGGTACAATCAGCCCCAGCATTTT. It translates to CSAKKRGYNQPQHF.

The chain links TRBV28 to TRBJ1-2, with D tentatively TRBD1 (5 bases). Germline values: CDR1 MDHEN, CDR2 SYDVKM. This CDR3 region has 14 residues. Trimming removed 6 bases at V and 4 bases at J, with 15 bases between. CDR3 in DNA: TGTGCCAGCAGCAAGGGGCAGGGCCCCTATGGCTACACCTTC. Translated, it gives CASSKGQGPYGYTF.

This rearrangement joins TRBV28 to TRBJ1-2, with D perhaps TRBD1 (5 bases). The CDR3 spans 16 residues. V was clipped by 5 bases and J by 8 bases, with 24 bases between them. Germline CDR1 reads MDHEN; CDR2 reads SYDVKM. For the CDR3, the DNA is TGTGCCAGCAGTGCCACCTGGGGGGGTAGGGAGGTGGGCTACACCTTC. Protein sequence: CASSATWGGREVGYTF.

This clonotype was observed a handful of times. This chain uses TRBV30 with TRBJ1-5; 10 bases map to TRBD1. The CDR3 consists of 15 residues. The V segment lost 1 base and the J segment 4 bases; nucleotides outside the gene matches: 4. From germline, CDR1 is GTSNPN and CDR2 SVGIG (reference sequence). CDR3 protein: CAWSAGQGGNQPQHF. DNA of the CDR3: TGTGCCTGGAGTGCCGGACAGGGGGGAAATCAGCCCCAGCATTTT.

This clonotype was counted ten times or more. The chain joins TRBV7-9 to TRBJ1-4; D possibly corresponds to TRBD1 (5 bases). Germline V lookup: CDR1 SEHNR, CDR2 FQNEAQ (reference sequence). V was trimmed by 3 bases and J by 4 bases, leaving 15 bases between them. This CDR3 contains 16 residues. The CDR3 region has the DNA TGTGCCAGCAGCTTCCTCCGTCAGGGCCTTAATGAAAAACTGTTTTTT. It codes for CASSFLRQGLNEKLFF.

This clonotype was seen more than once but under ten times. This chain links TRBV4-1 with TRBJ2-5; TRBD2 agrees at 8 bases. V shed 4 bases and J 3 bases; nucleotides not matched to a gene: 4. The CDR3 runs to 14 residues. CDR1 is MGHRA and CDR2 is YSYEKL in the germline V gene. The CDR3 spells CASSPQAGEETQYF. CDR3 in DNA: TGCGCCAGCAGCCCACAAGCGGGGGAAGAGACCCAGTACTTC.

The sample holds a few counts of this clonotype. V usage is TRBV29-1 and J usage is TRBJ2-7; D is possibly TRBD1 or TRBD2 (6 bases each). V lost 4 bases and J lost 4, with 17 bases in between. The CDR3 totals 14 residues. Per the germline V gene, CDR1 is SQVTM and CDR2 is ANQGSEA. The CDR3 coding sequence is TGCAGCGTTGGGGGGGACATCTCGGAATACGAGCAGTACTTC. It encodes CSVGGDISEYEQYF.